Shown below are 22 T cell receptor beta chains from a single sample sequenced in a study of T cell repertoires in cytomegalovirus infection. Via MiXCR, TCRdb re-called the reads, giving one row per CDR3 protein. The sample lists about 600,000 distinct CDR3 sequences; roughly 24% were seen once. Sequencing input: CD8+ T cells from PBMCs. These receptors came from a human donor in good health (CMV status not recorded). Some clones in this sample may be carry-over from other donors' samples.

The chain is built from TRBV25-1 and TRBJ1-1; D gene unclear. V was shortened by 3 bases and J by 0 bases, with 11 bases between the two germline ends. From germline, CDR1 is MGHDK and CDR2 SYGVNS. The CDR3 runs 15 residues. CDR3 DNA: TGTGCCAGCAGTGAGGAGGTAGTCATGAACACTGAAGCTTTCTTT. It codes for CASSEEVVMNTEAFF.

This clonotype showed up just once. Its ends do not fully match the called genes, so a read error is possible. The chain joins TRBV5-1 to TRBJ1-1, with TRBD1 matching 7 bases. Looked up from germline, CDR1 is SGHRS and CDR2 is YFSETQ. The CDR3 has 15 residues. The CDR3: CTSSGGTERNTEAFF. As DNA, the CDR3 is TGCACCAGCAGCGGAGGGACAGAAAGAAACACTGAAGCTTTCTTT. The variable domain in full, completed from reference TRBV5-1 and TRBJ1-1, reads KAGVTQTPRYLIKTRGQQVTLSCSPISGHRSVSWYQQTPGQGLQFLFEYFSETQRNKGNFPGRFSGRQFSNSRSEMNVSTLELGDSALYLCTSSGGTERNTEAFFGQGTRLTVV.

This clonotype was observed many times. The CDR3 bases are TGTGCCAGCAGCTTAGGCGGACTGCCCGGTGGAAAACTGTTTTTT. It encodes CASSLGGLPGGKLFF. The rearrangement links TRBV7-8 to TRBJ1-4; no clear D. Trimming took off 1 base at V and 10 bases at J, with 16 bases between the two ends. The germline gives CDR1 SGHVS, CDR2 FQNEAQ. This CDR3 is built from 15 residues.

This clonotype was found many times. J is TRBJ1-2 and V is TRBV2, with TRBD1 as a possible D gene (6 bases). V was trimmed by 10 bases and J by 0 bases, leaving 18 bases between them. There are 15 residues in the CDR3. Germline V gives CDR1 SNHLY, CDR2 FYNNEI. CDR3 in amino acids: CANTIEGHTNYGYTF. CDR3 coding DNA: TGTGCCAACACAATTGAGGGACACACTAACTATGGCTACACCTTC.

The V call is TRBV18, the J call TRBJ1-1, with D possibly being TRBD1 (5 bases). There are 15 residues in the CDR3. Germline-derived CDR1 and CDR2 are KGHSH and LQKENI. V was pared by 4 bases and J by 0 bases, with 12 bases between. Here the CDR3 DNA reads TGTGCCAGCTCACGACGGGACCGAATGAACACTGAAGCTTTCTTT. Its translation is CASSRRDRMNTEAFF.

This clonotype has just a few counts. This chain links TRBV20-1 with TRBJ2-1; 7 bases agree with TRBD2. This CDR3 contains 15 residues. Losses at the gene ends were 6 bases for V and 3 bases for J; bases not matched to a gene: 11. Germline V gene sequence: CDR1 DFQATT, CDR2 SNEGSKA (reference sequence). The CDR3 loop reads CSATTVTSHYNEQFF. CDR3 sequence (DNA): TGCAGTGCCACGACGGTGACTAGCCACTACAATGAGCAGTTCTTC.

This clonotype was seen repeatedly, ten times or more. The chain joins TRBV28 to TRBJ1-6; 7 bases are a match to TRBD1. CDR3 size: 15 residues. V was pared by 5 bases and J by 5 bases, with 6 bases of the junction left unmatched. Germline values: CDR1 MDHEN, CDR2 SYDVKM. CDR3: CASSTPGQHNSPLHF. For the CDR3, the DNA is TGTGCCAGCAGTACACCGGGACAGCATAATTCACCCCTCCACTTT.

V is TRBV9 and J is TRBJ2-1, with D tentatively TRBD2 (7 bases). The V gene's germline CDR1 is SGDLS and CDR2 YYNGEE. The CDR3 length is 14 residues. V was cut by 4 bases and J by 5 bases, with 13 bases left in between. CDR3 coding DNA: TGTGCCAGCAGCCCCCGGGGGGACAACAATGAGCAGTTCTTC. Translating gives CASSPRGDNNEQFF.

This clonotype was seen only once. The chain carries TRBV6-6 and TRBJ1-1; 12 bases agree with TRBD1. The CDR3 is 15 amino acids. From germline, CDR1 is MNHNY and CDR2 SVGAGI (reference sequence). V was pared by 7 bases and J by 5 bases, with 8 bases of the junction left unmatched. This CDR3 is CASKRDRGRDTEAFF. Written as DNA, the CDR3 is TGTGCCAGCAAAAGGGACAGGGGGCGAGATACTGAAGCTTTCTTT.

V gene TRBV6-6 combines with J gene TRBJ1-1; D gene ambiguous. The CDR3 contains 13 residues. V dropped 1 base and J dropped 6 bases, with 9 bases sitting between them. Germline V gene sequence: CDR1 MNHNY, CDR2 SVGAGI (reference sequence). CDR3 DNA: TGTGCCAGCAGTTACTTGTCCGGGGCTGAAGCTTTCTTT. This sequence encodes CASSYLSGAEAFF.

This chain connects TRBV28 to TRBJ2-2; D is ambiguous. V was clipped by 1 base and J by 4 bases, with 10 bases between them. This CDR3 is built from 15 residues. From germline, CDR1 is MDHEN and CDR2 SYDVKM. CDR3 sequence reads: CASSLLGLPTGELFF. Written as DNA, the CDR3 is TGTGCCAGCAGTTTATTGGGGTTACCCACCGGGGAGCTGTTTTTT.

V gene TRBV6-5 combines with J gene TRBJ1-2; D perhaps matches TRBD1 (5 bases). Germline V lookup: CDR1 MNHEY, CDR2 SVGAGI. Between the trimmed V and J ends, which lost 0 bases and 7 bases, there was a span of 9 bases. The CDR3 length is 13 residues. CDR3 in amino acids: CASSYSAGSGYTF. CDR3 coding DNA: TGTGCCAGCAGTTACTCAGCAGGGTCTGGCTACACCTTC.

This clonotype was seen ten or more times. V is TRBV7-2 and J is TRBJ2-1, with D perhaps matching TRBD2 (6 bases). CDR3 length equals 13 residues. In germline, CDR1 is SGHTA, CDR2 FQGNSA. Deletions cut 11 bases from V and 4 bases from J, with 15 bases between. CDR3 residues: CACSGDLYNEQFF. The CDR3 DNA sequence: TGTGCCTGCTCCGGGGACTTATACAATGAGCAGTTCTTC.

As regards this clonotype: A much larger clone lies one base from this, so it may be a read error. The chain joins TRBV19 to TRBJ1-5; TRBD1 might be the D (5 bases). Germline CDR1 reads LNHDA; CDR2 reads SQIVND (reference sequence). This CDR3 spans 13 amino acids. Between the trimmed V and J ends, which lost 11 bases and 0 bases, there was a span of 11 bases. The CDR3 nucleotides read TGTGCCGTGTGCAGGGATAGCAATCAGCCCCAGCATTTT. This codes for CAVCRDSNQPQHF. Drawing the rest from reference TRBV19 and TRBJ1-5, the complete variable domain is DGGITQSPKYLFRKEGQNVTLSCEQNLNHDAMYWYRQDPGQGLRLIYYSQIVNDFQKGDIAEGYSVSREKKESFPLTVTSAQKNPTAFYLCAVCRDSNQPQHFGDGTRLSIL.

The CDR3 DNA sequence: TGTGCCAGCAGGCGGGCTCGGGACACCGAATATTCTCTTGGCTACGAGCAGTACTTC. Translation gives CASRRARDTEYSLGYEQYF. V is TRBV14 and J is TRBJ2-7; possible D gene TRBD1, 6 bases. The CDR3 length is 19 residues. Looked up from germline, CDR1 is SGHDN and CDR2 is FVKESK. V was trimmed by 6 bases and J by 3 bases, leaving 30 bases between them.

This clonotype was seen many times. Since no conserved phenylalanine or tryptophan closes the CDR3, a read error is the likely cause. The chain carries TRBV7-6 and TRBJ1-6; 7 nucleotides align to TRBD1. With V trimmed by 5 bases and J by 7 bases, 11 bases remained unmatched. The length of the CDR3 is 16 residues. Germline loops: CDR1 SGHVS, CDR2 FNYEAQ. The CDR3 bases are TGTGCCAGCAGCGCCCGGCCGACAGGGCCGAATTCACCCCTCCACCTT. Translating gives CASSARPTGPNSPLHL.

This clonotype was counted at least ten times. This chain joins TRBV7-2 and TRBJ2-2; D assignment may be TRBD1 or TRBD2 (5 bases each). CDR3 length: 14 amino acids. V gave up 3 bases and J gave up 6 bases, with 11 bases separating them. From germline, CDR1 is SGHTA and CDR2 FQGNSA. CDR3 sequence: CASSLRRGAGELFF. CDR3 sequence (DNA): TGTGCCAGCAGCTTGCGTAGGGGAGCCGGGGAGCTGTTTTTT.

In its sample, this clonotype was seen a few times. The rearrangement links TRBV28 to TRBJ2-1, with 8 nucleotides matching TRBD2. V shed 7 bases, J shed 0 bases, and the junction held 8 bases outside the gene matches. The germline gives CDR1 MDHEN, CDR2 SYDVKM. The CDR3 runs 16 residues. This chain's CDR3 is CASTPLADVSYNEQFF. CDR3 in DNA: TGTGCCAGCACCCCACTAGCGGATGTCTCCTACAATGAGCAGTTCTTC.

Regarding this clonotype: A much more abundant neighbour one base away suggests this may be a read error. This chain links TRBV7-2 with TRBJ2-3; unclear D gene. Germline values: CDR1 SGHTA, CDR2 FQGNSA. There are 13 residues in the CDR3. The CDR3 loop is CVSSLPHRDTQYF. CDR3 bases: TGTGTCAGCAGCTTACCCCACCGGGATACGCAGTATTTT.

A few counts support this clonotype. The chain uses TRBV29-1 and TRBJ2-5; TRBD1 agrees at 10 bases. The ends lost 7 bases at V and 6 bases at J; junction bases unmatched: 11. The CDR3 covers 14 residues. Germline V CDR1 and CDR2: SQVTM, ANQGSEA. The DNA for the CDR3 is TGCAGCGGGGAAGGGACAGGGGAGTTTCAGACCCAGTACTTC. This translates into CSGEGTGEFQTQYF.

This clonotype has only a few counts. This chain connects TRBV6-2 or TRBV6-3 to TRBJ2-2; perhaps D is TRBD1 or TRBD2 (5 bases each). The CDR3 is 15 residues long. Trimming took off 6 bases at V and 6 bases at J, with 17 bases between the two ends. Germline lookup yields CDR1 MNHEY and CDR2 SVGEGT. CDR3 nucleotides: TGTGCCAGCAGGGAACTGGGACGAAATCCCGGGGAGCTGTTTTTT. This encodes CASRELGRNPGELFF.

In this sample, this clonotype turned up a few times. The rearrangement uses TRBV15 and TRBJ2-2; D is ambiguous. This CDR3 has 11 amino acids. V was pared by 0 bases and J by 7 bases, with 0 bases between. Per the germline V gene, CDR1 is LNHNV and CDR2 is YYDKDF (reference sequence). CDR3 sequence reads: CATSRDGELFF. The CDR3 DNA reads as TGTGCCACCAGCAGAGACGGGGAGCTGTTTTTT.